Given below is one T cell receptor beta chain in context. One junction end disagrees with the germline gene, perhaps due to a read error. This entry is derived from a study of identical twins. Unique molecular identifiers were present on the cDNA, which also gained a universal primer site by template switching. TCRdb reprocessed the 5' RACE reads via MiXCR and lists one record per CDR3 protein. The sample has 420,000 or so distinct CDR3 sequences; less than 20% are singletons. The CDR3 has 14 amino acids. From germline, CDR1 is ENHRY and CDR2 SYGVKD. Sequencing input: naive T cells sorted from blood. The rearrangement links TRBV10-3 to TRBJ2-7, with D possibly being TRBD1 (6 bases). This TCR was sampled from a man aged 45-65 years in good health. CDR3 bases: TGTGCCATCAGTGCCACAGGGCCCCCCTACGAGCAGTGCTTC. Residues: CAISATGPPYEQCF.